Listed below are T cell receptor beta chains from one sample, sequenced in a study of OX40 agonist ivuxolimab in advanced cancers. Sequencing used immunoSEQ multiplex PCR; TCRdb keeps in-frame clones, though not all of them. This table has approximately 77,000 clones, under 90% appearing once. Here the sequenced sample was CD4+ or CD8+ T cells sorted from blood, taken in a trial of the OX40 agonist ivuxolimab. Every receptor here comes from an adult with an advanced solid tumor such as melanoma, head and neck, liver or kidney cancer. The CDR3 runs from the conserved cysteine through the conserved F or W. The D gene is left open where the match is weak. Clone sizes are given selectively: once, few, many, or a class where the clone is expanded.

abundance: .; j_gene: TRBJ1-1; v_gene: TRBV6-1; d_gene: .; CDR3aa: CASSETGNTEAFF; CDR3nt: TGTGCCAGCAGTGAGACAGGGAACACTGAAGCTTTCTTT
abundance: .; j_gene: TRBJ2-1; v_gene: TRBV25-1; d_gene: TRBD2; CDR3aa: CASLAGPYNEQFF; CDR3nt: TGTGCCAGCCTAGCGGGGCCTTACAATGAGCAGTTCTTC
abundance: .; j_gene: TRBJ1-3; v_gene: TRBV9; d_gene: .; CDR3aa: CASSPQVLSGNTIYF; CDR3nt: TGTGCCAGCAGCCCCCAGGTTCTCTCTGGAAACACCATATATTTT
abundance: .; j_gene: TRBJ2-3; v_gene: TRBV9; d_gene: .; CDR3aa: CASSVAHTDTQYF; CDR3nt: TGTGCCAGCAGCGTGGCCCACACAGATACGCAGTATTTT
abundance: few; j_gene: TRBJ2-3; v_gene: TRBV5-1; d_gene: TRBD1; CDR3aa: CASSLDRAKDRGITDTQYF; CDR3nt: TGCGCCAGCAGCTTGGATCGGGCGAAGGACAGGGGGATAACAGATACGCAGTATTTT
abundance: once; j_gene: TRBJ2-5; v_gene: TRBV5-4; d_gene: TRBD1; CDR3aa: CASSYLTGGETQYF; CDR3nt: TGTGCCAGCAGCTACCTAACAGGGGGGGAGACCCAGTACTTC
abundance: .; j_gene: TRBJ2-7; v_gene: TRBV5-5; d_gene: TRBD1; CDR3aa: CASSTGTGAYEQYF; CDR3nt: TGTGCCAGCAGCACCGGGACAGGGGCCTACGAGCAGTACTTC
abundance: .; j_gene: TRBJ2-7; v_gene: TRBV29-1; d_gene: .; CDR3aa: CSVGPSSYEQYF; CDR3nt: TGCAGCGTTGGTCCCAGCTCCTACGAGCAGTACTTC
abundance: .; j_gene: TRBJ2-7; v_gene: TRBV15; d_gene: .; CDR3aa: CATSRGPQAGLTSYEQYF; CDR3nt: TGTGCCACCAGCAGAGGCCCCCAAGCAGGACTGACCTCCTACGAGCAGTACTTC
abundance: .; j_gene: TRBJ2-2; v_gene: TRBV7-8; d_gene: .; CDR3aa: CASSGGRRGRGKTNTGELFF; CDR3nt: TGTGCCAGCAGCGGGGGAAGAAGAGGACGGGGGAAGACGAACACCGGGGAGCTGTTTTTT
abundance: .; j_gene: TRBJ2-7; v_gene: TRBV6-5; d_gene: .; CDR3aa: CASSYSPGPTAYEQYF; CDR3nt: TGTGCCAGCAGTTACTCTCCCGGCCCCACGGCCTACGAGCAGTACTTC
abundance: .; j_gene: TRBJ2-1; v_gene: TRBV11-3; d_gene: TRBD1; CDR3aa: CASSDRGALYNEQFF; CDR3nt: TGTGCCAGCAGCGACAGGGGGGCCCTATACAATGAGCAGTTCTTC
abundance: .; j_gene: TRBJ1-2; v_gene: TRBV6-1; d_gene: .; CDR3aa: CASSPGQASGYTF; CDR3nt: TGTGCCAGCAGTCCGGGCCAGGCTAGTGGCTACACCTTC
abundance: once; j_gene: TRBJ1-5; v_gene: TRBV7-3; d_gene: .; CDR3aa: CASSMGPNQPQHF; CDR3nt: TGTGCCAGCAGCATGGGGCCCAATCAGCCCCAGCATTTT
abundance: .; j_gene: TRBJ2-5; v_gene: TRBV27; d_gene: TRBD1; CDR3aa: CASSLRPQTMAGGARETQYF; CDR3nt: TGTGCCAGCAGTTTAAGACCCCAAACGATGGCAGGGGGCGCACGGGAGACCCAGTACTTC
abundance: once; j_gene: TRBJ2-5; v_gene: TRBV7-6; d_gene: TRBD2; CDR3aa: CASSVLAGPQETQYF; CDR3nt: TGTGCCAGCAGCGTCCTAGCGGGACCTCAAGAGACCCAGTACTTC
abundance: .; j_gene: TRBJ1-2; v_gene: TRBV7-9; d_gene: .; CDR3aa: CASSLRGEAYTF; CDR3nt: TGTGCCAGCAGCTTACGGGGGGAGGCCTACACCTTC
abundance: few; j_gene: TRBJ2-1; v_gene: TRBV5-4; d_gene: TRBD2; CDR3aa: CASSPGGAGSYNEQFF; CDR3nt: TGTGCCAGCAGCCCGGGAGGTGCAGGATCCTACAATGAGCAGTTCTTC
abundance: .; j_gene: TRBJ1-2; v_gene: TRBV6-6; d_gene: TRBD1; CDR3aa: CASNALDRGYYGYTF; CDR3nt: TGTGCCAGCAACGCTCTGGACAGGGGGTACTATGGCTACACCTTC
abundance: .; j_gene: TRBJ1-3; v_gene: TRBV19; d_gene: .; CDR3aa: CASSIGKSTGLSGNTIYF; CDR3nt: TGTGCCAGTAGTATTGGGAAGAGCACTGGGCTCTCTGGAAACACCATATATTTT
abundance: .; j_gene: TRBJ1-1; v_gene: TRBV19; d_gene: TRBD1; CDR3aa: CASSIRGLGNTEAFF; CDR3nt: TGTGCCAGTAGTATCAGGGGGTTGGGGAACACTGAAGCTTTCTTT
abundance: .; j_gene: TRBJ1-1; v_gene: TRBV7-9; d_gene: .; CDR3aa: CASSPAGPEAFF; CDR3nt: TGTGCCAGCAGCCCAGCCGGGCCAGAAGCTTTCTTT
abundance: .; j_gene: TRBJ1-1; v_gene: TRBV12-5; d_gene: .; CDR3aa: CASGYLIGGDTEAFF; CDR3nt: TGTGCTAGTGGTTACTTGATAGGGGGAGACACTGAAGCTTTCTTT
abundance: once; j_gene: TRBJ2-3; v_gene: TRBV5-1; d_gene: TRBD2; CDR3aa: CASSLGTSGGLDTQYF; CDR3nt: TGCGCCAGCAGCTTGGGGACTAGCGGGGGGCTCGATACGCAGTATTTT
abundance: .; j_gene: TRBJ2-5; v_gene: TRBV5-1; d_gene: .; CDR3aa: CASRAEQETQYF; CDR3nt: TGCGCCAGCAGGGCGGAGCAAGAGACCCAGTACTTC
abundance: .; j_gene: TRBJ2-7; v_gene: TRBV9; d_gene: .; CDR3aa: CASSVGGTHSYEQYF; CDR3nt: TGTGCCAGCAGCGTTGGCGGAACCCACTCCTACGAGCAGTACTTC
abundance: .; j_gene: TRBJ1-2; v_gene: TRBV7-2; d_gene: TRBD1; CDR3aa: CASSFRGDGYTF; CDR3nt: TGTGCCAGCAGCTTCAGGGGGGATGGCTACACCTTC
abundance: .; j_gene: TRBJ2-3; v_gene: TRBV6-4; d_gene: .; CDR3aa: CASSARSTDTQYF; CDR3nt: TGTGCCAGCAGTGCCAGAAGCACAGATACGCAGTATTTT
abundance: .; j_gene: TRBJ2-7; v_gene: TRBV4-3; d_gene: TRBD1; CDR3aa: CASSQGLRDRECEQYF; CDR3nt: TGCGCCAGCAGCCAAGGACTCCGGGACAGGGAATGCGAGCAGTACTTC
abundance: .; j_gene: TRBJ2-7; v_gene: TRBV28; d_gene: TRBD1; CDR3aa: CASRPGQGSPGQYF; CDR3nt: TGTGCCAGCAGACCCGGACAGGGGAGTCCGGGGCAGTACTTC
abundance: .; j_gene: TRBJ1-4; v_gene: TRBV7-8; d_gene: TRBD1; CDR3aa: CASSLALKQGRGEKLFF; CDR3nt: TGTGCCAGCAGCTTAGCTCTCAAACAGGGGAGAGGGGAAAAACTGTTTTTT
abundance: once; j_gene: TRBJ2-1; v_gene: TRBV7-2; d_gene: .; CDR3aa: CASSLVLVGGAYNEQFF; CDR3nt: TGTGCCAGCAGCTTAGTCTTGGTGGGAGGTGCGTACAATGAGCAGTTCTTC
abundance: .; j_gene: TRBJ2-1; v_gene: TRBV12-5; d_gene: .; CDR3aa: CASGLVRNEQFF; CDR3nt: TGTGCTAGTGGTTTGGTACGCAATGAGCAGTTCTTC